These 28 T cell receptor beta chains were sequenced from one sample in a study of CD8 T cells in ankylosing spondylitis. TCRdb re-called the 5' RACE reads with MiXCR, one entry per CDR3 protein. This sample has roughly 350,000 distinct CDR3 sequences; around 8% occur once, and the top ten carry roughly 14%. Overall study findings and caveats: Seemingly distinctive of ankylosing spondylitis blood was a TCR beta motif formed by eight highly homologous variants.

These receptors' targets are unknown. The source material was blood, either unsorted or a sorted T cell fraction (not recorded which). These receptors originate from a male donor with ankylosing spondylitis.

The table lists this clonotype with a few counts. The chain joins TRBV5-5 to TRBJ1-5, with 7 bases that match TRBD1. CDR3 size: 14 residues. J gave up 7 bases and V 4 bases, and 8 bases lay outside the gene matches. Germline CDR1 is SGHKS and CDR2 is YYEKEE (reference sequence). CDR3 in amino acids: CASSLDRIRQPQHF. The CDR3 DNA is TGTGCCAGCAGCCTGGACAGGATCCGGCAGCCCCAGCATTTT.

This clonotype has a count of ten or more. The chain uses TRBV15 and TRBJ1-4; D remains unclear. The V and J ends lost 1 base and 7 bases respectively, with 16 bases between them. The germline CDR1 and CDR2 sequences are LNHNV and YYDKDF (reference sequence). This CDR3 is 16 amino acids long. In DNA form, the CDR3 reads TGTGCCACCAGCAGAGTAAAAGGGCAAATTCGTGAAAAACTGTTTTTT. Translating it yields CATSRVKGQIREKLFF.

The sample holds a few counts of this clonotype. The rearrangement joins TRBV11-2 to TRBJ2-5; D not certain. The germline V gene encodes CDR1 SGHAT and CDR2 FQNNGV. V was cut by 1 base and J by 5 bases, with 17 bases left in between. This CDR3 comprises 16 residues. The CDR3 sequence is CASSLAPKELGETQYF. The CDR3, as DNA: TGTGCCAGCAGCTTAGCTCCGAAGGAACTGGGGGAGACCCAGTACTTC. The variable domain in full, with the rest retrieved from reference TRBV11-2 and TRBJ2-5, is EAGVAQSPRYKIIEKRQSVAFWCNPISGHATLYWYQQILGQGPKLLIQFQNNGVVDDSQLPKDRFSAERLKGVDSTLKIQPAKLEDSAVYLCASSLAPKELGETQYFGPGTRLLVL.

Only a few counts were recorded for this clonotype. The rearrangement uses TRBV29-1 and TRBJ1-1; D is perhaps TRBD1 (5 bases). The ends were cut back, 6 bases at V and 0 bases at J, with 11 bases in the middle. Germline V gene sequence: CDR1 SQVTM, CDR2 ANQGSEA. This CDR3 region has 13 residues. The CDR3 DNA sequence: TGCAGCGTCCAACAGGTACTGAACACTGAAGCTTTCTTT. Encoded protein: CSVQQVLNTEAFF.

CDR3: CASSWDKGQAKNIQYF. CDR3 nucleotides: TGCGCCAGCAGCTGGGACAAGGGTCAGGCCAAAAACATTCAGTACTTC. The chain is built from TRBV5-1 and TRBJ2-4, with D perhaps TRBD1 (6 bases). There are 16 residues in the CDR3. Trimming stripped 3 bases from V and 1 base from J, with 14 bases between. In germline, CDR1 is SGHRS, CDR2 YFSETQ.

J is TRBJ2-5 and V is TRBV20-1; D perhaps matches TRBD2 (5 bases). The CDR3 is 12 amino acids. Germline V gives CDR1 DFQATT, CDR2 SNEGSKA (reference sequence). V was trimmed by 5 bases and J by 5 bases, leaving 12 bases between them. CDR3 protein: CSAPEGGETQYF. The CDR3 bases are TGCAGTGCTCCCGAGGGCGGTGAGACCCAGTACTTC.

The table lists this clonotype with many counts. The chain uses TRBV5-5 and TRBJ2-3, with D tentatively TRBD1 (5 bases). Germline V lookup: CDR1 SGHKS, CDR2 YYEKEE (reference sequence). The CDR3 has 15 amino acids. V lost 0 bases and J 1 base, leaving 9 bases between the germline ends. CDR3 in DNA: TGTGCCAGCAGCTTGGTTGGACACGGCACAGATACGCAGTATTTT. Protein sequence: CASSLVGHGTDTQYF. The variable domain in full, with the rest retrieved from reference TRBV5-5 and TRBJ2-3, is DAGVTQSPTHLIKTRGQQVTLRCSPISGHKSVSWYQQVLGQGPQFIFQYYEKEERGRGNFPDRFSARQFPNYSSELNVNALLLGDSALYLCASSLVGHGTDTQYFGPGTRLTVL.

This clonotype was detected only a few times. This chain uses TRBV20-1 with TRBJ1-2, with TRBD1 as a possible D gene (6 bases). The germline V gene encodes CDR1 DFQATT and CDR2 SNEGSKA (reference sequence). Deletions cut 1 base from V and 4 bases from J, with 13 bases between. The CDR3 is 14 residues long. The CDR3 loop is CSARAPRGPYGYTF. The CDR3 DNA sequence: TGCAGTGCTAGAGCCCCCCGGGGGCCCTATGGCTACACCTTC.

This chain connects TRBV12-3 or TRBV12-4 to TRBJ2-4; 7 nucleotides align to TRBD2. After removal of 2 bases from V and 4 bases from J, the junction contained 5 bases not matched to a gene. The CDR3 totals 15 residues. The CDR3 sequence: CASSLNPSGKNIQYF. The CDR3 DNA is TGTGCCAGCAGTTTAAACCCTAGCGGAAAAAACATTCAGTACTTC.

This clonotype was detected only a few times. The chain is built from TRBV20-1 and TRBJ1-6; TRBD1 matches at 10 bases. The CDR3 runs to 14 residues. Trimming took 0 bases from V and 9 from J; bases not matched to a gene: 2. Germline V CDR1 and CDR2: DFQATT, SNEGSKA (reference sequence). The DNA for the CDR3 is TGCAGTGCTAGAGATGGACAGGGGGTTTCACCCCTCCACTTT. It translates to CSARDGQGVSPLHF.

This clonotype was found many times. This chain joins TRBV6-6 and TRBJ1-2; D gene ambiguous. The germline V and J ends were trimmed by 2 bases and 4 bases, with 5 bases remaining between them. Germline values: CDR1 MNHNY, CDR2 SVGAGI (reference sequence). The CDR3 runs to 12 residues. CDR3 sequence reads: CASSYLGYGYTF. In DNA, the CDR3 is TGTGCCAGCAGTTACCTGGGCTATGGCTACACCTTC.

At least ten counts were recorded for this clonotype. The V gene is TRBV7-9, the J gene TRBJ1-4; TRBD1 aligns across 7 bases. V lost 7 bases to trimming and J lost 6 bases; unmatched junction nucleotides: 11. The CDR3 runs to 15 residues. The V gene's germline CDR1 is SEHNR and CDR2 FQNEAQ (reference sequence). CDR3 residues: CASTYKGAQDEKLFF. CDR3 DNA sequence: TGTGCCAGCACTTACAAGGGGGCTCAGGATGAAAAACTGTTTTTT.

Ten or more counts support this clonotype. This sequence joins TRBV10-1 and TRBJ2-2; the D is unclear. The CDR3 is made up of 15 amino acids. Trimming removed 1 base from V and 0 bases from J, with 6 bases in between. Germline CDR1 and CDR2: WNHNN and SYGVQD (reference sequence). Here the CDR3 reads CASSELAANTGELFF. In DNA form, the CDR3 reads TGCGCCAGCAGTGAGTTAGCAGCGAACACCGGGGAGCTGTTTTTT.

This chain joins TRBV5-1 and TRBJ1-3, with a weak D call TRBD1 (5 bases). The CDR3 has 17 amino acids. V was shortened by 2 bases and J by 0 bases, with 15 bases between the two germline ends. Germline CDR1 SGHRS, CDR2 YFSETQ. The CDR3 DNA sequence: TGCGCCAGCAGCTTTCTTGCCGGGACCGACTCTGGAAACACCATATATTTT. Its protein is CASSFLAGTDSGNTIYF.

This sequence joins TRBV20-1 and TRBJ2-1; TRBD2 aligns across 9 bases. V lost 0 bases and J lost 4; bases outside the gene matches: 7. The germline V gene has CDR1 DFQATT and CDR2 SNEGSKA (reference sequence). The CDR3 has 16 residues. The CDR3 protein is CSARDRSGRTYNEQFF. As DNA, the CDR3 is TGCAGTGCTAGAGATCGGAGCGGGAGGACGTACAATGAGCAGTTCTTC.

This clonotype appeared many times. V and J are TRBV5-1 and TRBJ2-7, with a possible D match to TRBD2 (6 bases). The CDR3 runs 13 residues. Germline CDR1 reads SGHRS; CDR2 reads YFSETQ. Between the trimmed V and J ends, which lost 0 bases and 3 bases, there was a span of 7 bases. In nucleotides, the CDR3 is TGCGCCAGCAGCTTGGTCGGGGGCTACGAGCAGTACTTC. It specifies CASSLVGGYEQYF.

The table lists this clonotype with a few counts. This chain connects TRBV3-1 to TRBJ2-7, with unresolved D. V was pared by 1 base and J by 3 bases, with 10 bases between. The germline gives CDR1 LGHDT, CDR2 YNNKEL (reference sequence). The CDR3 has 14 amino acids. The CDR3 DNA follows: TGTGCCAGCAGCCAAGCCGCGGAGTACTACGAGCAGTACTTC. As protein: CASSQAAEYYEQYF.

Many counts were recorded for this clonotype. V is TRBV5-1 and J is TRBJ2-1; D possibly uses TRBD1 or TRBD2 (6 bases each). CDR1 is SGHRS and CDR2 is YFSETQ in the germline V gene. This CDR3 is 18 amino acids long. V was clipped by 1 base and J by 1 base, with 18 bases between them. The CDR3 DNA is TGCGCCAGCAGCTTGTGGGCGTTGGGGGGCGCTTCCTACAATGAGCAGTTCTTC. It yields the protein CASSLWALGGASYNEQFF.

This clonotype showed up many times. The V gene is TRBV29-1, the J gene TRBJ2-5, with 7 bases identical to TRBD1. V trimming: 3 bases; J trimming: 2 bases; junction bases outside the gene matches: 9. Germline loops: CDR1 SQVTM, CDR2 ANQGSEA. This CDR3 is 15 amino acids long. As DNA, the CDR3 is TGCAGCGTTGAGGACCCGGGACAGATACAAGAGACCCAGTACTTC. This gives the protein CSVEDPGQIQETQYF.

The rearrangement links TRBV4-2 to TRBJ2-1; either TRBD1 or TRBD2 may supply D (5 bases each). Germline lookup yields CDR1 LGHNA and CDR2 YNFKEQ. The ends were cut back, 4 bases at V and 5 bases at J, with 15 bases in the middle. CDR3 size: 15 residues. This CDR3 is CASSRKGVGDNEQFF. In DNA form, the CDR3 reads TGTGCCAGCAGCCGAAAAGGGGTGGGGGACAATGAGCAGTTCTTC.

The chain employs TRBV7-2 and TRBJ2-1, with TRBD1 matching over 7 bases. V was clipped by 0 bases and J by 5 bases; unmatched bases: 4. The CDR3 covers 15 residues. Germline V gives CDR1 SGHTA, CDR2 FQGNSA. CDR3 residues: CASSLAGQFNNEQFF. The CDR3 nucleotides are TGTGCCAGCAGCTTAGCGGGACAGTTTAACAATGAGCAGTTCTTC.

This clonotype was counted at least ten times. CDR3 region: CASSSITGGSGANVLTF. The CDR3 nucleotides read TGCGCCAGCAGCTCGATAACAGGAGGCTCTGGGGCCAACGTCCTGACTTTC. This chain joins TRBV5-1 and TRBJ2-6; D assignment may be TRBD1 or TRBD2 (5 bases each). The germline gives CDR1 SGHRS, CDR2 YFSETQ. Trimming pared 3 bases from V and 0 bases from J, leaving 13 bases between. CDR3 length: 17 residues.

This clonotype was seen ten or more times. The V gene is TRBV20-1, the J gene TRBJ2-7; D unresolved. This CDR3 has 11 amino acids. From germline, CDR1 is DFQATT and CDR2 SNEGSKA (reference sequence). V was pared by 1 base and J by 7 bases, with 8 bases between. The CDR3 DNA sequence: TGCAGTGCTAGAGGGGGTTATGAGCAGTACTTC. It encodes CSARGGYEQYF.

This clonotype was counted between two and nine times. J is TRBJ2-1 and V is TRBV9; tentatively, D is TRBD1 or TRBD2 (5 bases each). The CDR3 length is 15 residues. Germline V gene lookup returns CDR1 SGDLS and CDR2 YYNGEE. With 3 bases removed from V and 0 bases from J, the gap between germline ends came to 10 bases. CDR3 sequence: CASSAGRFSYNEQFF. CDR3 bases: TGTGCCAGCAGCGCGGGACGTTTCTCCTACAATGAGCAGTTCTTC. The full variable domain, in which reference TRBV9 and TRBJ2-1 provide the parts outside the CDR3, is DSGVTQTPKHLITATGQRVTLRCSPRSGDLSVYWYQQSLDQGLQFLIQYYNGEERAKGNILERFSAQQFPDLHSELNLSSLELGDSALYFCASSAGRFSYNEQFFGPGTRLTVL.

This clonotype was recorded at least ten times. The chain combines TRBV12-3 or TRBV12-4 with TRBJ1-6, with TRBD1 as a possible D gene (6 bases). The CDR3 is 15 amino acids. V lost 2 bases and J lost 6, with 11 bases in between. The CDR3 is CASSLRTAVNSPLHF. The CDR3 region has the DNA TGTGCCAGCAGTTTAAGGACAGCAGTTAATTCACCCCTCCACTTT.

This CDR3 is CASVRGSGVYNEQFF. CDR3 nucleotides: TGTGCCAGCGTGAGAGGGAGCGGGGTCTACAATGAGCAGTTCTTC. This chain connects TRBV28 to TRBJ2-1; 7 bases are shared with TRBD2. Per the germline V gene, CDR1 is MDHEN and CDR2 is SYDVKM. CDR3 size: 15 residues. V lost 8 bases, J lost 3 bases, and 10 bases stayed unmatched.

In its sample, this clonotype was seen a few times. The chain carries TRBV20-1 and TRBJ2-2, with D uncertain. Germline V lookup: CDR1 DFQATT, CDR2 SNEGSKA (reference sequence). With 0 bases removed from V and 13 bases from J, the gap between germline ends came to 12 bases. This CDR3 is 12 amino acids long. The CDR3 DNA sequence: TGCAGTGCTAGAGAGGCCCCCCGGGCGCTGTTTTTT. Translating gives CSAREAPRALFF.

This clonotype was detected only a few times. The V gene is TRBV11-2, the J gene TRBJ2-1, with D unclear. V was clipped by 0 bases and J by 6 bases, with 3 bases between them. CDR1 and CDR2 (germline): SGHAT, FQNNGV. The CDR3 has 12 residues. CDR3 amino acids: CASSLDSNEQFF. The CDR3 DNA follows: TGTGCCAGCAGCTTAGATTCCAATGAGCAGTTCTTC.